This T cell receptor (beta chain) was sequenced for a study of T cells in severe cutaneous drug reactions. Study as a whole: RegiSCAR criteria gave all enrolled patients a probable or definite SJS/TEN or DRESS diagnosis. Patients in acute or recovery stage gave blister fluids/cells and PBMC. Study-wide results and caveats: Carbamazepine-induced Stevens-Johnson syndrome or toxic epidermal necrolysis patients showed strongly raised TRBV12-4, about 32% in blister cells and 4% to 6% in PBMC.

Germline CDR1 and CDR2: DFQATT and SNEGSKA (reference sequence). CDR3 length equals 13 residues. Bulk and single-cell libraries used iRepertoire multiplex PCR with TCR subtype-specific primers. Each CDR3 protein gets one entry in TCRdb, which reprocessed the multiplex PCR reads and gives no DNA. The sample spans 9,500 to 11,000 distinct CDR3 sequences; the ten largest clones claim about 19%. The patients sequenced had a carbamazepine-induced Stevens-Johnson syndrome or toxic epidermal necrolysis reaction. With respect to this clonotype: Antigen specificity is unknown.

This chain joins TRBV20-1 and TRBJ2-2; TCRdb selects TRBD1, and the lack of DNA leaves this call unchecked. The clonotype was recovered from a human donor with Stevens-Johnson syndrome, a severe cutaneous drug reaction. The sequenced material came from cells from a skin blister. CDR3 region: CSEGTGDTGELFF.